What follows is one T cell receptor beta chain and its context. This specimen comes from a study of blood T cell repertoires in COVID-19. In the study overall: The origin of the acute and convalescent COVID-19 samples was the United States, Italy and Spain. The analysed material was cDNA or gDNA that came from T cells, B-cell-depleted T cells, or PBMCs.

As originally analysed: From reference gene primer amplification, estimates of nucleated cell counts were derived. Clones were sequenced by immunoSEQ multiplex PCR, and TCRdb holds only the in-frame ones, with some missing. From that table come the V and J calls and clone size; the DNA was used to work out D and trimming. The table lists fewer than 130,000 clones, less than 75% of them singletons. Deletions cut 4 bases from V and 7 bases from J, with 20 bases between. Germline CDR1 LGHDT, CDR2 YNNKEL (reference sequence). The length of the CDR3 is 15 residues. The V call is TRBV3-1 (or the pseudogene TRBV3-2), the J call TRBJ2-7; possible D gene TRBD1, 7 bases. The sequencing input was peripheral blood. The receptor's source is an older woman with acute or convalescent COVID-19. This CDR3 reads CASSPHRTGLREQYF. The CDR3 DNA follows: TGTGCCAGCAGCCCACACCGGACAGGACTAAGAGAGCAGTACTTC.